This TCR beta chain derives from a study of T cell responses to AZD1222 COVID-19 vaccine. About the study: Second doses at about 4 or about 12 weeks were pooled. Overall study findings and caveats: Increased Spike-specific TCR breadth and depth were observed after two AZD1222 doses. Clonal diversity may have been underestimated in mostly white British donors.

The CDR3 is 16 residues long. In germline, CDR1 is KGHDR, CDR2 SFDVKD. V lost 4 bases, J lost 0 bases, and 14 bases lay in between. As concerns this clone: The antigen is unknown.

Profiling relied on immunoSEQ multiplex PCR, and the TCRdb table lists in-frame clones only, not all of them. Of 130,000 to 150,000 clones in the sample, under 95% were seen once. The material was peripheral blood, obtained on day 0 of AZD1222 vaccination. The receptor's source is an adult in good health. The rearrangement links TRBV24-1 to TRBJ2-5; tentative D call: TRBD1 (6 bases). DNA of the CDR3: TGTGCCACCAGTGACCTAAAGACAGGTGACCAAGAGACCCAGTACTTC. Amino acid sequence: CATSDLKTGDQETQYF.